A selection of T cell receptor beta chains follows, all from one sample in a study of T cell changes during pregnancy in multiple sclerosis. The table came from immunoSEQ multiplex PCR; TCRdb's copy has only in-frame clones and leaves some out. This repertoire shows tens of thousands of clones, around 89% found once; its top ten account for roughly 0.9%. The sample was peripheral blood, taken in the first trimester of pregnancy. The receptors derive from a female donor in good health, enrolled as a control in a pregnancy study. The conserved cysteine and the conserved F or W are not part of the CDR3 here.

cdr3_length v_call cdr3_aa
12 TRBV6-1 ASSNRDSSYEQY
17 TRBV7-6 ASSLRTSGGKTGKNIQY
10 TRBV27 ASSTGYQPQH
12 TRBV2 ASSEDRVGTEAF
13 TRBV7-8 ASSSGAGGHYGYT
13 TRBV11-3 ASSSSRGTFYGYT
11 TRBV11-2 ASSPRRNTEAF
13 TRBV4-1 ASSLETGTNYGYT
12 TRBV19 ASSNQEGYQPQH
11 TRBV19 ASRQGGNYGYT
13 TRBV6-5 AAIQGAGISTEAF
13 TRBV7-9 ASSWRTGGNTEAF
13 TRBV25-1 ASSDQGASTDTQY
11 TRBV14 ASSQTGPYEQY
13 TRBV6-9 ASTIALTGNYGYT
14 TRBV5-5 ASSHTSGGPTGELF
13 TRBV9 ASSETTVSAGGYT
10 TRBV5-1 ASQGTGSGYT
12 TRBV10-3 AISPRGDLAEAF
9 TRBV7-8 ASSLAEVQF
13 TRBV4-1 ASSQDGGAFYEQY
14 TRBV4-3 ASSQDRRVASYEQY
13 TRBV7-2 ASSRNAGTHYEQY
14 TRBV7-9 ASSLGDRGNNQPQH
15 TRBV4-1 ASSQDWGEGARTEAF
10 TRBV30 AWSGWGGPQH
14 TRBV11-2 ASSFIQGLSGNTIY
14 TRBV9 ASSDQTGASSYEQY
14 TRBV5-1 ASSPGRGLNTDTQY
12 TRBV5-1 ASSPSTGARVAF
13 TRBV19 ASSTASGGPYEQY
10 TRBV25-1 ASSRLNYGYT
13 TRBV5-1 ASSLQGDPAGELF
16 TRBV9 ASSVGPGTGLMNTEAF
11 TRBV4-1 ASSRTGFEKLF
20 TRBV5-3 ARSLVSTANTHRPGCGNGYT
12 TRBV10-3 AISGTDWSTEAF
11 TRBV28 ASSQQNNSPLH
12 TRBV10-3 AIRSTGGSYEQY
13 TRBV9 ASSVGQSVLYEQY
13 TRBV19 ASSIDGTGYVPQH
14 TRBV21-1 ASSKRDKGSKETQY
13 TRBV27 ASRATGFYNSPLH
13 TRBV7-2 ASSLGVNERNEQF
10 TRBV5-6 ASSLATGEAF
12 TRBV9 ASSVAGRVGEAF
15 TRBV28 ASKWILDRGQNTEAF
13 TRBV5-4 ASSLDVGINSPLH
15 TRBV5-4 ASSPLGGGAAYNEQF
15 TRBV5-4 ASSLDPTSGSTDTQY
10 TRBV30 AWSPQDTEAF
12 TRBV11-3 ASSPLTGKYEQY
13 TRBV7-2 ASSSRGGWEQPQH
15 TRBV5-1 ASSSNRGPSPGIGYT
12 TRBV6-5 ASSRGGATDTQY
13 TRBV7-2 ASSPSGGFPGELF
11 TRBV2 ASGQNIIYEQY
12 TRBV11-2 ASSLGLGTVTQY
16 TRBV30 AWSSKGFGKRNTGELF
14 TRBV7-9 ASSLLAGGLQETQY